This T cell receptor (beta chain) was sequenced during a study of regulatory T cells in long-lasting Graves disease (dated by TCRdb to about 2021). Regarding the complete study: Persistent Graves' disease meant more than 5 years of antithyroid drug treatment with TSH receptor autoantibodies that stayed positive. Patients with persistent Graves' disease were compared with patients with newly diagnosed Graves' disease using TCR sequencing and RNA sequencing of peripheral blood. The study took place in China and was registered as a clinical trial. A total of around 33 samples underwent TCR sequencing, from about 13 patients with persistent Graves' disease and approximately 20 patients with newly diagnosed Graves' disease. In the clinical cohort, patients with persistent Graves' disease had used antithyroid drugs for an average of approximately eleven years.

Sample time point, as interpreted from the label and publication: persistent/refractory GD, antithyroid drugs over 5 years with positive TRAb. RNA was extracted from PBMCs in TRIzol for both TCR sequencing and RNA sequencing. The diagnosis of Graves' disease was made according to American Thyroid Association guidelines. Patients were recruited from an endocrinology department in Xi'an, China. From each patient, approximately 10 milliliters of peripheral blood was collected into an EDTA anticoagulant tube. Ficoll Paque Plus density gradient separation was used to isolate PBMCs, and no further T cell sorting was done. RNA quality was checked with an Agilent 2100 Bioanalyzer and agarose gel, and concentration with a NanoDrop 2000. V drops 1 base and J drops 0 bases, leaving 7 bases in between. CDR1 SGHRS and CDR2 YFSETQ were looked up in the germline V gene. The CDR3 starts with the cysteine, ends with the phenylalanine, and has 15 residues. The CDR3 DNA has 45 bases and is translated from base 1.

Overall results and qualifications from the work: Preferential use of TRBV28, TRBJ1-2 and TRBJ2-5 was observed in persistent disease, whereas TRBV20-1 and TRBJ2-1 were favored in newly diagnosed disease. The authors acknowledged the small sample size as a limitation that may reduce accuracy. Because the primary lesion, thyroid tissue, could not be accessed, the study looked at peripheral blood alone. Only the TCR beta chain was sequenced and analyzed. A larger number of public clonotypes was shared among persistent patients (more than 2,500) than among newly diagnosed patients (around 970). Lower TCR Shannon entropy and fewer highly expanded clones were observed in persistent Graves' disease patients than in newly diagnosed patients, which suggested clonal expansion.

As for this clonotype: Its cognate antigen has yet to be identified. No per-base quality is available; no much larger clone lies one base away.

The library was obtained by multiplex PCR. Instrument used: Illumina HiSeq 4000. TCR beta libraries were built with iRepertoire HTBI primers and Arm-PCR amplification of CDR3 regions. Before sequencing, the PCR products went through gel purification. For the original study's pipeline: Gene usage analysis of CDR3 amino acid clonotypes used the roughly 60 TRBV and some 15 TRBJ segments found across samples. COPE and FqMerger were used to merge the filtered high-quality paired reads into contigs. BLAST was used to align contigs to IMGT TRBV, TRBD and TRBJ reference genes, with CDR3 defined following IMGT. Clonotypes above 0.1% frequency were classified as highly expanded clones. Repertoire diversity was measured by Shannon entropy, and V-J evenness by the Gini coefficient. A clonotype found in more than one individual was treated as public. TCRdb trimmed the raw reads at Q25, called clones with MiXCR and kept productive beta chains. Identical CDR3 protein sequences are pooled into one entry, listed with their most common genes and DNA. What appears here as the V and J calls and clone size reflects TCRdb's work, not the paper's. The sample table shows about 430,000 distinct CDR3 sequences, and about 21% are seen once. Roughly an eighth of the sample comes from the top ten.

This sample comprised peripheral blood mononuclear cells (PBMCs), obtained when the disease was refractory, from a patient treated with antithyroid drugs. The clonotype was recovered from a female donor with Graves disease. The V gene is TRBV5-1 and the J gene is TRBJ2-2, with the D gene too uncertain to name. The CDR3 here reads CASSLSPPNTGELFF. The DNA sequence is TGCGCCAGCAGCTTGAGCCCTCCGAACACCGGGGAGCTGTTTTTT.